The 10 T cell receptor beta chains reported below all come from one sample, sequenced in a study of PD-L1 blockade in urothelial cancer. Sequenced by immunoSEQ multiplex PCR; TCRdb stores in-frame clones only, minus some. The repertoire holds under 40,000 clones, with 87% as singletons. This sample comprised PBMCs, obtained around atezolizumab (anti-PD-L1) treatment. The receptors derive from a man aged 50 to 60 with urothelial cancer.

J is TRBJ2-2 and V is TRBV19; 8 nucleotides agree with TRBD2. Germline loops: CDR1 LNHDA, CDR2 SQIVND (reference sequence). The CDR3 has 15 amino acids. J lost 5 bases, V lost 6 bases, and 8 bases had no gene match. CDR3 residues: CASRLGLAVTGELFF. CDR3 bases: TGTGCCAGTAGGCTTGGACTAGCAGTTACCGGGGAGCTGTTTTTT.

In nucleotides, the CDR3 is TGTGCCTGGGGTATCTTTTGGGGGCTGAGGTCAGATACGCAGTATTTT. Protein sequence: CAWGIFWGLRSDTQYF. V is TRBV30 and J is TRBJ2-3, with D possibly TRBD1 on 6 matching bases. The CDR3 is 16 amino acids. V lost 5 bases to trimming and J lost 4 bases, with 22 bases between them. Per germline, CDR1 GTSNPN and CDR2 SVGIG (reference sequence).

CDR3 protein: CASGQGDYGYTF. The CDR3 bases are TGTGCCAGCGGGCAGGGGGATTATGGCTACACCTTC. V and J are TRBV25-1 and TRBJ1-2; TRBD1 agrees at 7 bases. Germline V gene lookup returns CDR1 MGHDK and CDR2 SYGVNS. The CDR3 loop spans 12 amino acids. The V segment lost 8 bases and the J segment 5 bases; nucleotides outside the gene matches: 5.

V gene TRBV5-5 combines with J gene TRBJ1-1; D perhaps matches TRBD1 (6 bases). The CDR3 is 16 residues long. Trimming removed 3 bases from V and 1 base from J, with 16 bases in between. CDR1 is SGHKS, CDR2 YYEKEE, per germline (reference sequence). The CDR3 spells CASSSGHREKNTEAFF. The CDR3 DNA follows: TGTGCCAGCAGCTCCGGGCACAGGGAAAAGAACACTGAAGCTTTCTTT.

This CDR3 is CASKGVGGNQPQHF. The CDR3, as DNA: TGTGCCAGCAAGGGGGTCGGAGGCAATCAGCCCCAGCATTTT. The chain carries TRBV25-1 and TRBJ1-5, with a weak D call TRBD1 (6 bases). The germline V and J ends were trimmed by 7 bases and 2 bases, with 12 bases remaining between them. The CDR3 has 14 residues. Germline CDR1 and CDR2: MGHDK and SYGVNS.

J is TRBJ2-6 and V is TRBV28; D perhaps matches TRBD1 (6 bases). The CDR3 totals 16 residues. Trimming removed 2 bases from V and 4 bases from J, with 12 bases in between. The germline V gene has CDR1 MDHEN and CDR2 SYDVKM. In DNA, the CDR3 is TGTGCCAGCAGTTTAGGGACAATGACGGGGGCCAACGTCCTGACTTTC. It is translated as CASSLGTMTGANVLTF.

This clone occurred once. This chain uses TRBV7-9 with TRBJ2-7; a weak D match, TRBD1 (5 bases). Germline CDR1 is SEHNR and CDR2 is FQNEAQ (reference sequence). The CDR3 has 14 residues. V was trimmed by 0 bases and J by 6 bases, leaving 12 bases between them. CDR3 bases: TGTGCCAGCAGCTTAGCTTCAGGGATAGGCGAGCAGTACTTC. Its protein product is CASSLASGIGEQYF.

This clone appeared a few times. The junction shows a germline mismatch at one end, possibly a read error. V and J are TRBV6-1 and TRBJ2-7; D gene uncertain. The CDR3 has 15 amino acids. CDR1 is MNHNS and CDR2 is SASEGT in the germline V gene. CDR3 DNA: TGTGCCAGCACTCGAGATCTGCTCGGGTCCTCCGAGCAGTACTTC. Its translation is CASTRDLLGSSEQYF.

The gene calls are TRBV7-9 and TRBJ2-5, with 12 bases lining up with TRBD1. Trimming cost V 4 bases and J 4 bases; bases outside gene matches: 4. CDR1 and CDR2 (germline): SEHNR, FQNEAQ (reference sequence). The CDR3 has 15 residues. The CDR3 reads CASSSGQGAGETQYF. CDR3 DNA: TGTGCCAGCAGCTCGGGACAGGGGGCTGGAGAGACCCAGTACTTC.

This rearrangement joins TRBV5-4 to TRBJ1-1; the match to TRBD1 covers 9 bases. V trimming: 2 bases; J trimming: 4 bases; junction bases outside the gene matches: 6. Per the germline V gene, CDR1 is SGHNT and CDR2 is YYREEE (reference sequence). The CDR3 length is 15 residues. The CDR3 reads CASSFPGQGGTEAFF. DNA of the CDR3: TGTGCCAGCAGCTTCCCGGGACAGGGAGGCACTGAAGCTTTCTTT.